These T cell receptor beta chains were read from a single sample in a study of Graves' ophthalmopathy and Graves' hyperthyroidism. Each CDR3 protein gets one entry after TCRdb re-called the multiplex PCR reads with MiXCR. Of 300,000 to 500,000 distinct CDR3 sequences listed, about 16% are singletons. The specimen was peripheral blood. The receptors were gathered from a woman under 30 with stable Graves' hyperthyroidism. CDR3s leave out the opening cysteine and the closing phenylalanine or tryptophan.

V	J	CDR3
TRBV12-3/TRBV12-4	TRBJ2-7	ASSLGGSLEQY
TRBV12-3/TRBV12-4	TRBJ2-7	ASGATALSSYEQY
TRBV2	TRBJ1-1	ASSEDEGTEAF
TRBV11-3	TRBJ1-2	ASSLSPNWGVGYT
TRBV6-5	TRBJ1-3	ASSYRDAGNTIY
TRBV12-3/TRBV12-4	TRBJ1-5	ASSLMAGRNQPQH
TRBV6-1	TRBJ1-1	ASRVDRPGSTEAF
TRBV15	TRBJ2-7	ATSRDTLYEQY
TRBV7-9	TRBJ1-2	ASSPSGTGAYGYT
TRBV5-1	TRBJ1-3	ASSLGRQGNTIY
TRBV2	TRBJ2-7	ASSGTIRGEQY
TRBV20-1	TRBJ2-7	SADRGLDEQY
TRBV6-5	-	AGSYSGTPQETQY
TRBV2	TRBJ1-1	ASSVEIEAF
TRBV10-3	TRBJ2-2	AISEGSGTGSSGELF
TRBV27	TRBJ2-2	ASSISTGGANTGELF
TRBV6-5	TRBJ1-1	ASSYGGGRGTEAF
TRBV20-1	TRBJ2-7	SAQVGGSGGHEQY
TRBV20-1	TRBJ1-1	SARGDTEAF
TRBV7-6	TRBJ1-1	ASSAWTGSTEAF
TRBV19	TRBJ1-6	ASGSHSNSPLH
TRBV7-8	TRBJ2-2	ASSLAGPGELF
TRBV7-8	TRBJ1-5	ASSREGIQPQH
TRBV4-1	TRBJ1-5	ASSKHPPGGSQPQH
TRBV19	TRBJ1-6	ASSIDIGRTSPLH
TRBV6-2/TRBV6-3	TRBJ2-7	ASRGQVAGYEQY
TRBV20-1	TRBJ1-6	SARDIQGSPLH
TRBV28	TRBJ2-2	ASESPGLAGSGELF
TRBV10-3	TRBJ1-5	AISESRGRWSNQPQH
TRBV11-3	TRBJ1-5	ASSLELGDRPNQPQH
TRBV12-3/TRBV12-4	TRBJ1-2	ASSLVLRASLGYT
TRBV6-1	TRBJ1-1	AMDRGPGNTEAF
TRBV3-1	TRBJ1-1	ASSPTLNTEAF
TRBV10-1	TRBJ2-2	ASSHGLNTGELF
TRBV10-3	TRBJ2-5	AISETPPGMETQY
TRBV14	TRBJ2-5	ASSPPDRRETQY
TRBV2	TRBJ2-7	ASSAEDQQY
TRBV7-2	TRBJ2-7	ASSLDRNYEQY
TRBV10-3	TRBJ2-5	AIKEGTGGVRETQY
TRBV5-1	TRBJ1-2	ASSLAVSGPGYT
TRBV28	TRBJ1-2	ASRTGTYGYT